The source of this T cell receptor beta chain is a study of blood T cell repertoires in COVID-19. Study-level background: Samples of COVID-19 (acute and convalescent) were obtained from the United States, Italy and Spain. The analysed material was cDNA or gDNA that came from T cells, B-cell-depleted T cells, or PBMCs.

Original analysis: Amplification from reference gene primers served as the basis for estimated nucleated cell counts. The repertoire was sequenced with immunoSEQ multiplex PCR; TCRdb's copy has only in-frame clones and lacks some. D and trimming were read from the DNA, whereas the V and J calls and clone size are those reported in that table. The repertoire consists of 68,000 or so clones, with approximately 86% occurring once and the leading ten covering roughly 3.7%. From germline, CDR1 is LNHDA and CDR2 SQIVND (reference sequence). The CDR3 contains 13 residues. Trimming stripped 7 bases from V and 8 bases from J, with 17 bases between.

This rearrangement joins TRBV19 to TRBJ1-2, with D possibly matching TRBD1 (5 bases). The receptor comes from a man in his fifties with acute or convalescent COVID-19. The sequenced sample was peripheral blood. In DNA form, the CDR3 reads TGTGCCAGTACCGCTACGGGGGGGTCCGGCTACACCTTC. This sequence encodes CASTATGGSGYTF.